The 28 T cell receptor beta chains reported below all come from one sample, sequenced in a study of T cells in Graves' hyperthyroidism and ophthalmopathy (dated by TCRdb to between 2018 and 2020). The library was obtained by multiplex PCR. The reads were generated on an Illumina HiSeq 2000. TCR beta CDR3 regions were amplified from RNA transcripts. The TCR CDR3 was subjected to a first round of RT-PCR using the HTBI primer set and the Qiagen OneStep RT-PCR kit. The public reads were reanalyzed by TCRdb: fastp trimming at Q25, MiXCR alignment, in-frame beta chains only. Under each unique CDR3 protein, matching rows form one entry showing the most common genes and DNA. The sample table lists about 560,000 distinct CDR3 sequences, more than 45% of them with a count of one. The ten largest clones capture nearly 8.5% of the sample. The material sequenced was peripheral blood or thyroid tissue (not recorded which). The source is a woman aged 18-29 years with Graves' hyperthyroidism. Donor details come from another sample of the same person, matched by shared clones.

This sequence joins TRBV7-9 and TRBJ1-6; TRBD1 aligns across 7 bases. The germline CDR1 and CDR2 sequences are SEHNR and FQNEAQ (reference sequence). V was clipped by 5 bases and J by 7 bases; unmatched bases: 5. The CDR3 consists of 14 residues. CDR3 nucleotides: TGTGCCAGCAGCCTACTAGGGGGCAATTCACCCCTCCACTTT. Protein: CASSLLGGNSPLHF. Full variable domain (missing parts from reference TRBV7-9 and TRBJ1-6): DTGVSQNPRHKITKRGQNVTFRCDPISEHNRLYWYRQTLGQGPEFLTYFQNEAQLEKSRLLSDRFSAERPKGSFSTLEIQRTEQGDSAMYLCASSLLGGNSPLHFGNGTRLTVT.

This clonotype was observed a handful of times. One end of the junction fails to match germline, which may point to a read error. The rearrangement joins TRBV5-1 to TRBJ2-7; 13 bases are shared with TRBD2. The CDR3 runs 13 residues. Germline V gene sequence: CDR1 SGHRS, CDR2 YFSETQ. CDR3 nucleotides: TGTGCCAGCAGTACTAGCGGGAGGGGGGAGCAGTACTTC. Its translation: CASSTSGRGEQYF.

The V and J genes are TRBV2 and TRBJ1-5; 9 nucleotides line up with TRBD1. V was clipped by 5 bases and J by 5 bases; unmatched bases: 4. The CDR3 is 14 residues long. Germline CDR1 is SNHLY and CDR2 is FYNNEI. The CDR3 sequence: CASSYGTGYQPQHF. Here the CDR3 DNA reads TGTGCCAGCAGTTATGGGACAGGGTATCAGCCCCAGCATTTT.

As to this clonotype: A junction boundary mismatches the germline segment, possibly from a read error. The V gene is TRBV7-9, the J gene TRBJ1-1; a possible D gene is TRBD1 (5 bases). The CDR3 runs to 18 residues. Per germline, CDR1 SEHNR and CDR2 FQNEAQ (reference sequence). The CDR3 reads CASSQDPVKGRRGLSAFF. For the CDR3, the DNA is TGCGCCAGCAGCCAAGATCCCGTTAAGGGACGACGGGGATTGTCTGCTTTCTTT.

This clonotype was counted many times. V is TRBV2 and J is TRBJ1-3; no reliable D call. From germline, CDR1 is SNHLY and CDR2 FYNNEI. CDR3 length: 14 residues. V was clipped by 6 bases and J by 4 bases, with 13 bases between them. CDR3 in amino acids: CASSNDGRGNTIYF. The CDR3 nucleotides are TGTGCCAGCAGCAATGACGGACGCGGAAACACCATATATTTT.

CDR3 sequence reads: CASRGTVNTGANVLTF. The CDR3 bases are TGTGCCAGTAGAGGAACAGTGAACACCGGGGCCAACGTCCTGACTTTC. The chain has TRBV2 and TRBJ2-6, with unresolved D. The CDR3 has 16 amino acids. V lost 9 bases, J lost 4 bases, and 19 bases lay in between. Germline V gene lookup returns CDR1 SNHLY and CDR2 FYNNEI.

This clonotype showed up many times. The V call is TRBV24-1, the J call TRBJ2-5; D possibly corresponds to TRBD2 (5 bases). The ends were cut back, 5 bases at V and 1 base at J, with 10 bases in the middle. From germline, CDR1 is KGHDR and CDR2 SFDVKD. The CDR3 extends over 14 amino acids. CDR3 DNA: TGTGCCACCAGTGGCGGGCCACCCCAAGAGACCCAGTACTTC. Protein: CATSGGPPQETQYF.

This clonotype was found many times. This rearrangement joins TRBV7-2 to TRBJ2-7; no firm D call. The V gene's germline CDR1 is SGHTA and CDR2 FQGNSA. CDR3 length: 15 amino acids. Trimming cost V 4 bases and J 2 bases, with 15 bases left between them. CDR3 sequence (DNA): TGTGCCAGCAGCTCCCTCAGCTCAGAACCCTACGAGCAGTACTTC. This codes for CASSSLSSEPYEQYF.

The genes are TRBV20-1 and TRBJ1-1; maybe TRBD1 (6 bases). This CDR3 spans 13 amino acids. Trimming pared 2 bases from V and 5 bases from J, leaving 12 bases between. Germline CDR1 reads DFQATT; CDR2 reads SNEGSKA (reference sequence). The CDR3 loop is CSARKQGKTEAFF. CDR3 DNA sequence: TGCAGTGCTAGAAAACAGGGAAAAACTGAAGCTTTCTTT.

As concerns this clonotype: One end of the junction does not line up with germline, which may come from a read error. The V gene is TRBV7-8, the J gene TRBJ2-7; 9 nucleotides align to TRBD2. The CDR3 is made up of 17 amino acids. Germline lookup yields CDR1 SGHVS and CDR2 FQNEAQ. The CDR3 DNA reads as TGCGCCAGCAGCCAAGATAGAGAGACTAGCGGAGATTACGAGCAGTACTTC. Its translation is CASSQDRETSGDYEQYF. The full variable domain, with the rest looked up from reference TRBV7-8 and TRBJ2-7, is GAGVSQSPRYKVAKRGQDVALRCDPISGHVSLFWYQQALGQGPEFLTYFQNEAQLDKSGLPSDRFFAERPEGSVSTLKIQRTQQEDSAVYLCASSQDRETSGDYEQYFGPGTRLTVT.

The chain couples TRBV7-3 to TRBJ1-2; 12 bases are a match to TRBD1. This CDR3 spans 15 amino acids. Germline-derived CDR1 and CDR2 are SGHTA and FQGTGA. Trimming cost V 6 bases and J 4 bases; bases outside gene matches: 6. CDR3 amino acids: CASRTGQGAVYGYTF. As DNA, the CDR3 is TGTGCCAGCAGAACGGGACAGGGGGCGGTCTATGGCTACACCTTC.

CDR3 coding DNA: TGTGCCAGCAGCTTTCAGGAGAGGGACTACGAGCAGTACTTC. As protein: CASSFQERDYEQYF. The rearrangement links TRBV7-8 to TRBJ2-7, with TRBD2 as a possible D gene (5 bases). CDR1 and CDR2 (germline): SGHVS, FQNEAQ. The CDR3 is 14 residues long. Trimming cost V 3 bases and J 3 bases, with 12 bases left between them.

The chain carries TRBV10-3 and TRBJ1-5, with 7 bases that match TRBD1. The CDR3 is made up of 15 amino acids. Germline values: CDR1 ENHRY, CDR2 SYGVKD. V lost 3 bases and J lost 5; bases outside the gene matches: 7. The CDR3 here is CAISDGTALYQPQHF. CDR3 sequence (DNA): TGTGCCATCAGTGACGGGACAGCCCTATATCAGCCCCAGCATTTT.

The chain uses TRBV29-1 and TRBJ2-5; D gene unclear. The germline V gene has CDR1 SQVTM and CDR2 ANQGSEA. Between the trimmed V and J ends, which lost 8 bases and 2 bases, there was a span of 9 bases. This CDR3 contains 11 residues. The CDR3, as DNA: TGCAGCTTCACGAGTCAAGAGACCCAGTACTTC. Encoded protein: CSFTSQETQYF.

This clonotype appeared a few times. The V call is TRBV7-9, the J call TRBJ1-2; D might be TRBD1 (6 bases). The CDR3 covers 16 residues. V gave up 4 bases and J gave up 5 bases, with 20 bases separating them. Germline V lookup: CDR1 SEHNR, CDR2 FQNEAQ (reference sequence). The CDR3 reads CASSSSSDPGQYGYTF. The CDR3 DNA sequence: TGTGCCAGCAGCTCAAGTAGTGATCCGGGACAATATGGCTACACCTTC.

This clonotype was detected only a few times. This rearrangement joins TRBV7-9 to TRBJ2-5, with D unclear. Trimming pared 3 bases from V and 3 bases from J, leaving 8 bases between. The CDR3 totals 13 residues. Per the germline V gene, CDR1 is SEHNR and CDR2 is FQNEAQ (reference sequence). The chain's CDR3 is CASSLIEKETQYF. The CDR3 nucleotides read TGTGCCAGCAGCTTGATCGAGAAAGAGACCCAGTACTTC.

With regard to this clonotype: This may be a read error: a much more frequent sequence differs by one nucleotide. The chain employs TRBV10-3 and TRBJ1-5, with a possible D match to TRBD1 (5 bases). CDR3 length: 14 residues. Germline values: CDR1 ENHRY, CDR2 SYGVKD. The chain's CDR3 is CAISGGGTNQPQHF. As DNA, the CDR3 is TGCGCCATCAGTGGGGGGGGGACGAATCAGCCCCAGCATTTT.

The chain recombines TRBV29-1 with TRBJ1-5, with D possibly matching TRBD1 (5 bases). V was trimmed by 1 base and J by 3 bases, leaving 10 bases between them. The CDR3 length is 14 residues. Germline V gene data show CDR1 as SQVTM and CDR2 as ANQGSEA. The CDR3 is CSVEVRGDNQPQHF. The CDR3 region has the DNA TGCAGCGTTGAAGTGCGAGGGGACAATCAGCCCCAGCATTTT.

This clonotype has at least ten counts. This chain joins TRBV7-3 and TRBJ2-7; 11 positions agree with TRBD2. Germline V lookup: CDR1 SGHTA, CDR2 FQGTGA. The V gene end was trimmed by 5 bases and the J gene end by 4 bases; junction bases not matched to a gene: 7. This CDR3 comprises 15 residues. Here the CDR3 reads CASSPGTSGTYEQYF. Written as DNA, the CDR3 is TGTGCCAGCAGCCCTGGGACTAGCGGAACGTACGAGCAGTACTTC.

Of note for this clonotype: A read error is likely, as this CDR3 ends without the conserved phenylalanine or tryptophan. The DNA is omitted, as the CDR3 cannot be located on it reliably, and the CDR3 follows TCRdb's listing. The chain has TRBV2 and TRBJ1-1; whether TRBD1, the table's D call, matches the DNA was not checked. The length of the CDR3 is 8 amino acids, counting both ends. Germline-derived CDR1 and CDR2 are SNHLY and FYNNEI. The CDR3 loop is CASSATGQ.

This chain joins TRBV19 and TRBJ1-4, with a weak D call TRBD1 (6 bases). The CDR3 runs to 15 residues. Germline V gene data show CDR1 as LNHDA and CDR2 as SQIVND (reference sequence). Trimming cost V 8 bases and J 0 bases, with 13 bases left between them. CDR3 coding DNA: TGTGCCAGTCGGGAAAGGACAGCAACTAATGAAAAACTGTTTTTT. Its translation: CASRERTATNEKLFF.

The CDR3 DNA reads as TGTGCCAGCAGCTTAGGGGGACAGGGTTACACTGAAGCTTTCTTT. Its protein is CASSLGGQGYTEAFF. The chain combines TRBV11-3 with TRBJ1-1; 9 bases are shared with TRBD1. Germline CDR1 SGHNT, CDR2 YENEEA. Losses at the gene ends were 1 base for V and 3 bases for J; bases not matched to a gene: 3. CDR3 length: 15 residues.

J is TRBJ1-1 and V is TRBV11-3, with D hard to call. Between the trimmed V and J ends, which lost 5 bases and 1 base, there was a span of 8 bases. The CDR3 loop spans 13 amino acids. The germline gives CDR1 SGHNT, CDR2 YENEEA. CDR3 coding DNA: TGTGCCAGCAGCCAATTAGAGAACACTGAAGCTTTCTTT. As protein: CASSQLENTEAFF.

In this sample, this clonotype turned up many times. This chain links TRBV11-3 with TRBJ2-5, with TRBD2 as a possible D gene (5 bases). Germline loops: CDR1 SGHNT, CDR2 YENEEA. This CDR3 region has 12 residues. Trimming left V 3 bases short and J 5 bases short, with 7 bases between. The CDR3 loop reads CASSFGDETQYF. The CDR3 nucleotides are TGTGCCAGCAGCTTCGGGGATGAGACCCAGTACTTC. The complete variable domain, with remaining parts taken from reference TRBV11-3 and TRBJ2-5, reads EAGVVQSPRYKIIEKKQPVAFWCNPISGHNTLYWYLQNLGQGPELLIRYENEEAVDDSQLPKDRFSAERLKGVDSTLKIQPAELGDSAVYLCASSFGDETQYFGPGTRLLVL.

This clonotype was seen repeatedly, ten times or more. In DNA, the CDR3 is TGTGCCAGCAGCTTAGACAGCCATCCCTACGAGCAGTACTTC. This codes for CASSLDSHPYEQYF. The V gene is TRBV7-2, the J gene TRBJ2-7; D is uncertain. V lost 1 base and J lost 2, with 9 bases in between. This CDR3 has 14 amino acids. Germline-derived CDR1 and CDR2 are SGHTA and FQGNSA.

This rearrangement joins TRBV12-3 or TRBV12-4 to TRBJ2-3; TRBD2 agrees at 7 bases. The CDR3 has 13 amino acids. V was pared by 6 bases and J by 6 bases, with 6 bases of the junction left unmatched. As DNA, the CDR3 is TGTGCCAGCAGCCTGATGGGAGGGGATACGCAGTATTTT. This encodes CASSLMGGDTQYF.

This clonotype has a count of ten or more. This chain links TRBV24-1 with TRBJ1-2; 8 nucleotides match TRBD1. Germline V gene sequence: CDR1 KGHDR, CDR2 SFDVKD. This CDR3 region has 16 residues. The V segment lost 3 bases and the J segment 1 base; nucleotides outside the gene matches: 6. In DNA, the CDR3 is TGTGCCACCAGTGATCATGACAGGGGCCTTAACTATGGCTACACCTTC. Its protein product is CATSDHDRGLNYGYTF.

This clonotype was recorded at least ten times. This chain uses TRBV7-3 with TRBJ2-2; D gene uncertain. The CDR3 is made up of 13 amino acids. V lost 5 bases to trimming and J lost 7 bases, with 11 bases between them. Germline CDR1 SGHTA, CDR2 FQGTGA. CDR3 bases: TGTGCCAGCAGCCCCCCCTGGGGCGGGGAGCTGTTTTTT. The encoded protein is CASSPPWGGELFF.